This T cell receptor (beta chain) was sequenced during a study of cytotoxic CD8 clonotypes in ibrutinib-treated CLL. Study-level results: Private clonotypes, not public ones, expanded at ibrutinib response.

The CDR3 spans 17 residues. V was clipped by 1 base and J by 5 bases; unmatched bases: 9. CDR1 is MGHRA and CDR2 is YSYEKL in the germline V gene. This table comes from immunoSEQ multiplex PCR, and its TCRdb copy is limited to in-frame clones, with some not included. Of some 350,000 clones listed, 67% were seen once; the top ten hold approximately 6%. As to this clone: What it recognizes is unknown.

The V gene is TRBV4-1, the J gene TRBJ2-7, with 12 positions matching TRBD1. This clonotype was sampled from a human donor with chronic lymphocytic leukemia. This material consisted of PBMCs, taken after 36 months of ibrutinib treatment. The DNA for the CDR3 is TGCGCCAGCAGCCAAGTAGCCGGGACAGGGGGCATGGACGAGCAGTACTTC. Protein product: CASSQVAGTGGMDEQYF.